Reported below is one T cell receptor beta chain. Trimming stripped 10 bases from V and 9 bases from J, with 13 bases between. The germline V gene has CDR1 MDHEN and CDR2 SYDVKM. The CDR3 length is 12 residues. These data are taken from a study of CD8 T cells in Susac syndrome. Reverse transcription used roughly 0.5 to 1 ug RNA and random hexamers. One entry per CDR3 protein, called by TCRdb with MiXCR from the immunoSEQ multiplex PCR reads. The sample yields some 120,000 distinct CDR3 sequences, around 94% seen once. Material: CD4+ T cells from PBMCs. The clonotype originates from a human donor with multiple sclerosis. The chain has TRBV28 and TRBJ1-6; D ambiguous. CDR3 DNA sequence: TGTGCCACCTCAAAGGCGGGTTCACCCCTCCACTTT. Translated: CATSKAGSPLHF.